Listed below are T cell receptor beta chains from one sample, sequenced in a study of blood T cell repertoires in COVID-19. Method: immunoSEQ multiplex PCR; TCRdb's copy keeps in-frame clones and lacks some. This sample has a few hundred thousand clones, with roughly 87% found just once. The sample consisted of peripheral blood. These TCRs come from a man in his forties with active or convalescent COVID-19. Both conserved end residues are part of each CDR3. The D gene is left open where the match is weak. Rows give clone size only sometimes, using once, few, many, or a class for an expanded clone.

J	D	V	size	DNA	CDR3
TRBJ2-1	TRBD2	TRBV5-1	-	TGCGCCAGCAGCTTGGCAAGCGGGAGGGACAATGAGCAGTTCTTC	CASSLASGRDNEQFF
TRBJ2-5	-	TRBV28	once	TGTGCCAGTCTTCGGAGGGAGACCCAGTACTTC	CASLRRETQYF
TRBJ1-2	-	TRBV27	-	TGTGCCAGCAGGGCACAGGGAAACGGATATGGCTACACCTTC	CASRAQGNGYGYTF
TRBJ2-3	-	TRBV6-5	once	TGTGCCAGCAGTTACTCGGTAGCGACTAGCACAGATACGCAGTATTTT	CASSYSVATSTDTQYF
TRBJ2-7	-	TRBV6-5	once	TGTGCCAGCAGTTACGGGGGCTCTACCTACGAGCAGTACTTC	CASSYGGSTYEQYF
TRBJ2-7	TRBD1	TRBV10-3	-	TGTGCCATCAGTGAGTCGCCAGGGGGAACCTACGAGCAGTACTTC	CAISESPGGTYEQYF
TRBJ1-1	-	TRBV30	-	TGTGCCTGGAGTGTACTGGGAGGCACTGAAGCTTTCTTT	CAWSVLGGTEAFF
TRBJ2-2	TRBD1	TRBV5-4	-	TGTGCCAGCAGACCGGACAGGGCTAACACCGGGGAGCTGTTTTTT	CASRPDRANTGELFF
TRBJ1-1	-	TRBV10-3	-	TGTGCCATCAGTCCGGAGGGCTATGAAGCTTTCTTT	CAISPEGYEAFF
TRBJ1-2	-	TRBV4-1	-	TGCGCCAGCAGCCAAGTCATCAGGACACGATTGGACTATGGCTACACCTTC	CASSQVIRTRLDYGYTF
TRBJ2-1	TRBD2	TRBV28	-	TGTGCCAGCAGTTTAGCGGGGGGCCTTGAGCAGTTCTTC	CASSLAGGLEQFF
TRBJ1-1	TRBD1	TRBV28	-	TGTGCCAGCTCAACAGGGGGTGTAGAGAACACTGAAGCTTTCTTT	CASSTGGVENTEAFF
TRBJ2-3	-	TRBV28	-	TGTGCCAGCAGTACCCAGGTCCCAGATACGCAGTATTTT	CASSTQVPDTQYF
TRBJ1-5	-	TRBV10-2	-	TGCGCCACTTCTCTGGGGGGAGTAAGTCAGCCCCAGCATTTT	CATSLGGVSQPQHF
TRBJ1-2	-	TRBV27	-	TGTGCCAGCAGTTTATTAGGGGCAGGGGACCCCTTGAGGTATGGCTACACCTTC	CASSLLGAGDPLRYGYTF
TRBJ2-4	TRBD2	TRBV6-4	-	TGTGCCAGCAGTGACATTAGCGGGGGAAAAAACATTCAGTACTTC	CASSDISGGKNIQYF
TRBJ2-5	TRBD1	TRBV19	-	TGTGCCAGTAGTGTGGGACAGGGGGCGCGGGAGACCCAGTACTTC	CASSVGQGARETQYF
TRBJ2-3	-	TRBV6-5	-	TGTGCCAGCATAGGGCCTCAGCGGAGCACAGATACGCAGTATTTT	CASIGPQRSTDTQYF
TRBJ1-5	-	TRBV5-1	-	TGCGCCAGCCGGCTTCAAAAGGGTCGAGGGAATCAGCCCCAGCATTTT	CASRLQKGRGNQPQHF
TRBJ2-4	-	TRBV4-1	-	TGCGCCAGCAGCCATAAAAGGGACACCATAGCCAAAAACATTCAGTACTTC	CASSHKRDTIAKNIQYF
TRBJ1-6	-	TRBV2	-	TGTGCCAGCAGTGGGAGGGCGTATTCACCCCTCCACTTT	CASSGRAYSPLHF
TRBJ2-1	TRBD1	TRBV5-5	few	TGTGCCAGCATCCCCGGACAGGGTTACAATGAGCAGTTCTTC	CASIPGQGYNEQFF
TRBJ1-5	-	TRBV27	-	TGTGCCAGCTACTCCGCTAGGGGAAGGGATCAGCCCCAGCATTTT	CASYSARGRDQPQHF
TRBJ1-1	-	TRBV11-2	-	TGTGCCAGCGGCCGGGAGGCGACGAGCACTGAAGCTTTCTTT	CASGREATSTEAFF